One and the same sample provided the 5 T cell receptor beta chains below, sequenced in a study of blood T cell repertoires in COVID-19. TCRdb keeps only in-frame clones here, not all; method: immunoSEQ multiplex PCR. The sample records about 220,000 clones, more than 70% being singletons. The sample comprised peripheral blood. Receptors were obtained from a human donor in a cohort sampled during active COVID-19.

This clone was seen only a few times. This same CDR3 is encoded by further DNA sequences in the sample. The chain employs TRBV5-4 and TRBJ1-6; 8 bases align to TRBD1. Germline assignment: CDR1 SGHNT and CDR2 YYREEE (reference sequence). With 3 bases clipped from V and 6 bases from J, the junction kept 5 bases outside the gene matches. The CDR3 consists of 15 residues. The chain's CDR3 is CASSSGQGGNSPLHF. The CDR3 DNA follows: TGTGCCAGCAGCTCCGGACAGGGAGGTAATTCACCCCTCCACTTT. The full variable domain, with the rest looked up from reference TRBV5-4 and TRBJ1-6, is ETGVTQSPTHLIKTRGQQVTLRCSSQSGHNTVSWYQQALGQGPQFIFQYYREEENGRGNFPPRFSGLQFPNYSSELNVNALELDDSALYLCASSSGQGGNSPLHFGNGTRLTVT.

The chain couples TRBV2 to TRBJ1-2, with TRBD1 matching over 11 bases. With 0 bases clipped from V and 8 bases from J, the junction kept 5 bases outside the gene matches. The CDR3 length is 15 residues. Germline V gene data show CDR1 as SNHLY and CDR2 as FYNNEI. Here the CDR3 DNA reads TGTGCCAGCAGTGAAGCGCGGACAGGGGGCGGGGGCTACACCTTC. It specifies CASSEARTGGGGYTF.

The chain uses TRBV6-6 and TRBJ1-3, with TRBD1 as a possible D gene (5 bases). The germline CDR1 and CDR2 sequences are MNHNY and SVGAGI (reference sequence). Trimming pared 5 bases from V and 0 bases from J, leaving 17 bases between. The CDR3 runs to 17 residues. The chain's CDR3 is CASSPWGGVSSGNTIYF. In DNA, the CDR3 is TGTGCCAGCAGTCCTTGGGGGGGGGTGAGCTCTGGAAACACCATATATTTT.

The chain carries TRBV6-5 and TRBJ2-5, with 11 bases that match TRBD2. CDR1 is MNHEY, CDR2 SVGAGI, per germline. This CDR3 has 15 residues. V gave up 6 bases and J gave up 0 bases; unmatched junction bases: 3. CDR3 DNA sequence: TGTGCCAGCAGCCGACTAGCGGGAAACCAAGAGACCCAGTACTTC. This translates into CASSRLAGNQETQYF.

This chain joins TRBV29-1 and TRBJ2-5, with 8 bases matching TRBD1. The J segment lost 4 bases and the V segment lost 3 bases, leaving 1 base of the junction unmatched. From germline, CDR1 is SQVTM and CDR2 ANQGSEA. The CDR3 is 12 residues long. This chain's CDR3 is CSVDRGRETQYF. CDR3 sequence (DNA): TGCAGCGTTGACAGGGGGCGAGAGACCCAGTACTTC. Complete variable domain (other parts from reference TRBV29-1 and TRBJ2-5): SAVISQKPSRDICQRGTSLTIQCQVDSQVTMMFWYRQQPGQSLTLIATANQGSEATYESGFVIDKFPISRPNLTFSTLTVSNMSPEDSSIYLCSVDRGRETQYFGPGTRLLVL.